This TCR beta chain was recovered during a study of Graves' ophthalmopathy and Graves' hyperthyroidism listed by TCRdb under 2018. With regard to the full study: Peripheral blood was collected before any treatment was given, at the time of initial diagnosis. The study used TCR beta repertoire signatures to distinguish Graves' ophthalmopathy from Graves' hyperthyroidism and to predict progression to ophthalmopathy. In total, under 150 blood samples were TCR-sequenced: some 40 ophthalmopathy, some 72 hyperthyroidism and some 17 hyperthyroidism-to-ophthalmopathy patients. A discovery set of more than 90 patients (around 40 ophthalmopathy, 57 stable hyperthyroidism) was enrolled to explore V-J signatures distinguishing ophthalmopathy from hyperthyroidism. An independent validation cohort comprised around 19 hyperthyroidism patients and over 15 patients who later progressed from hyperthyroidism to ophthalmopathy. In roughly 6 hyperthyroidism patients, the T-cell repertoires found in thyroid tissue were compared with those found in blood. Following sampling, methimazole starting at 30 mg daily was administered to hyperthyroidism patients, and high-dose intravenous methylprednisolone was administered to ophthalmopathy patients. What the authors observed across the whole study: In cross-validation, the 13-signature model distinguished ophthalmopathy from stable hyperthyroidism with approximately 88% sensitivity and approximately 81% specificity, and in the test set the corresponding values were 80% and 75%. Sample size was not statistically predetermined, and group allocation was not concealed from the investigators. Most expanded thyroid clonotypes with frequency above 0.001 were also detected in blood, suggesting blood repertoires may reflect the thyroid immune response. In validation, the model predicted ophthalmopathy progression with about 71% sensitivity and approximately 72% specificity; approximately 12 predicted patients were CT-confirmed with GO in a median of around 6.5 months.

This clonotype was detected ten times or more. This clone's antigen is unknown. There are no base qualities to consult, and no much larger clone falls within one base. Hyperthyroidism was considered stable if no progression to ophthalmopathy occurred within 18 months of follow-up. The hyperthyroidism patients were 18 to 65 years old and newly diagnosed, with a disease duration of less than 2 months. Anyone with other autoimmune diseases, uncontrolled infections, pregnancy or lactation was excluded from the study. Clinical symptoms, serum thyroxine, TRAb, thyroid ultrasound and orbital computed tomography formed the basis of the diagnosis. Using Ficoll-Paque density gradient centrifugation, PBMCs were isolated from approximately 11 ml of fresh peripheral blood. Total RNA was extracted using Trizol reagent, and RNA quality was checked on an Agilent 2100 Bioanalyzer. From cysteine to phenylalanine, the CDR3 is 13 amino acids long. Solely the CDR3 DNA is kept, with 39 bases framed from the first base. The V end loses 5 bases and the J end loses 2 bases, and a stretch of 10 bases separates them. Taken from the germline V gene, the CDR1 and CDR2 loops are SQVTM and ANQGSEA.

TCR beta CDR3 regions were amplified from RNA transcripts for repertoire sequencing. The first round was an RT-PCR using HTBI primers with the Qiagen OneStep RT-PCR kit, and this first round was followed by a second-round multiplex PCR, then size selection and purification. Libraries were sequenced on an Illumina HiSeq2000 using paired-end 100 bp reads. The authors processed their data as follows. SOAPnuke was used to process the reads, removing any read that contained adapters or uncalled bases, had a mean Phred below 15, or lacked an exact match to the constant primer or identifier. High-quality paired reads were merged with COPE v1.2.5. Clonotypes were defined as unique nucleotide sequences and were aligned to IMGT TRB V, D and J references using MiTCR v1.1. The analysis was limited to V-J combinations with a frequency above 0.0001, which together covered 99.2% of repertoires. For each V-J combination, a TCR clonal expansion and chaos score was defined as F50 clonal expansion divided by the chaos observed in the TCRdist matrix. Welch's t-statistics and random forest were used to reduce the features to about a dozen V-J combinations, which were then used as input to a naive Bayes classifier. The Morisita-Horn index was used to measure how similar the thyroid and blood repertoires were. Starting from the raw public reads, TCRdb applied fastp trimming at Q25, assembled clones with MiXCR and retained in-frame beta chains. For every CDR3 protein sequence, its rows merge into one entry that carries the most common genes and DNA. The V and J calls follow TCRdb's processing rather than the paper's. The sample table shows 300,000 to 400,000 distinct CDR3 sequences, and about a sixth are seen once. Around 2.4% of the sample goes to the ten largest clones.

The sequencing input was peripheral blood. The TCR comes from an adult woman with stable Graves' hyperthyroidism. Recombination connected TRBV29-1 to TRBJ1-5; the D segment cannot be called with confidence. In nucleotide form, the sequence is TGCAGCGTTCAGGCTTCCGGCAATCAGCCCCAGCATTTT. This yields the protein CSVQASGNQPQHF.